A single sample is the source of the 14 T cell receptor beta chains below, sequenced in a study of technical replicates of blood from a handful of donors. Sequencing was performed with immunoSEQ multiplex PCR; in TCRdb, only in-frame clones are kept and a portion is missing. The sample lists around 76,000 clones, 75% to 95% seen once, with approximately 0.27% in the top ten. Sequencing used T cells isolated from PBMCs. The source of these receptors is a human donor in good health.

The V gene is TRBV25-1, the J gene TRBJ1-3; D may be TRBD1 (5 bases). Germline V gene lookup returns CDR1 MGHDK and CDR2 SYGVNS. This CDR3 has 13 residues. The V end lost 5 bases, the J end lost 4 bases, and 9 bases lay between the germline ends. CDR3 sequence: CASSQRGGNTIYF. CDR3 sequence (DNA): TGTGCCAGCAGTCAAAGGGGAGGAAACACCATATATTTT.

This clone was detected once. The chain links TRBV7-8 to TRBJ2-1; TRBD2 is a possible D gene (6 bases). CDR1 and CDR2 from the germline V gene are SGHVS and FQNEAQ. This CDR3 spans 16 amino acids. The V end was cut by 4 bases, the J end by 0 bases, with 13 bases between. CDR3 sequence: CASSSPLGSSYNEQFF. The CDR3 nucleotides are TGTGCCAGCAGCTCCCCTCTCGGGAGCTCCTACAATGAGCAGTTCTTC.

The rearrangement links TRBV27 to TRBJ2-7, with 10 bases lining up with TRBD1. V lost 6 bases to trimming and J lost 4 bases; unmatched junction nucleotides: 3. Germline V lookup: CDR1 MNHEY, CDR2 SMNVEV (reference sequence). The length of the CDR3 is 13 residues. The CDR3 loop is CASSGQGVYEQYF. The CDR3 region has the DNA TGTGCCAGCAGCGGACAGGGGGTTTACGAGCAGTACTTC.

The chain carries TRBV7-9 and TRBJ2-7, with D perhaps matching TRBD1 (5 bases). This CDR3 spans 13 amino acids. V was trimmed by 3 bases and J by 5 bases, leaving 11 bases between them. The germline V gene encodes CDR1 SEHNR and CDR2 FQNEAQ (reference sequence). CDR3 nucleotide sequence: TGTGCCAGCAGCTTGTTAGCAGGGCACGAGCAGTACTTC. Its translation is CASSLLAGHEQYF.

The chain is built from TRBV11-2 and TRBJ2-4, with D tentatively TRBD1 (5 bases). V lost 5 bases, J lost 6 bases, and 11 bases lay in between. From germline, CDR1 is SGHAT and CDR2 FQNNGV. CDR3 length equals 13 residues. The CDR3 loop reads CASSVDSLNIQYF. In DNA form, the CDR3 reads TGTGCCAGCAGCGTCGACAGCTTAAACATTCAGTACTTC.

Here the CDR3 reads CASSSLDRGNTIYF. As DNA, the CDR3 is TGTGCCAGCAGCTCGCTGGACAGGGGAAACACCATATATTTT. This chain links TRBV11-2 with TRBJ1-3, with 7 bases that match TRBD1. CDR3 length: 14 amino acids. The V gene end was trimmed by 4 bases and the J gene end by 4 bases; junction bases not matched to a gene: 4. CDR1 SGHAT and CDR2 FQNNGV come from the germline V gene.

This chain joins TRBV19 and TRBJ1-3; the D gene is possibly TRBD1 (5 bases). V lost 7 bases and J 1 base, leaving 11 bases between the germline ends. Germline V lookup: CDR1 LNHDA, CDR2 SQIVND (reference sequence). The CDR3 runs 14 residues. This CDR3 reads CASTTGNSGNTIYF. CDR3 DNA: TGTGCCAGTACCACAGGAAATTCTGGAAACACCATATATTTT. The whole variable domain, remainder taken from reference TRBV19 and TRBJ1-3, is DGGITQSPKYLFRKEGQNVTLSCEQNLNHDAMYWYRQDPGQGLRLIYYSQIVNDFQKGDIAEGYSVSREKKESFPLTVTSAQKNPTAFYLCASTTGNSGNTIYFGEGSWLTVV.

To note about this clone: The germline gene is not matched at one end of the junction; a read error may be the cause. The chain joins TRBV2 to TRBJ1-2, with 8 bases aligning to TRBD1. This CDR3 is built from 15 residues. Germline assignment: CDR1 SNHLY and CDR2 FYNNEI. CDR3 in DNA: TGTGCCAGCAGCCCTTTACAGGGGGAGAACTACGGCTACACCTTC. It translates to CASSPLQGENYGYTF.

The DNA for the CDR3 is TGTGCCAGCAGGTGGGAGAGCATGAACACTGAAGCTTTCTTT. Protein: CASRWESMNTEAFF. The chain carries TRBV6-1 and TRBJ1-1, with no clear D. Germline CDR1 MNHNS, CDR2 SASEGT. The germline V and J ends were trimmed by 6 bases and 0 bases, with 11 bases remaining between them. This CDR3 is 14 amino acids long.

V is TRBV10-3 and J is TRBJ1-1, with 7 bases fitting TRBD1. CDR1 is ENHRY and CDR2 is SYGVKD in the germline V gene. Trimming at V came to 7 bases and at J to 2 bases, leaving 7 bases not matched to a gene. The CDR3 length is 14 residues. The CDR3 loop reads CAITPTGPNTEAFF. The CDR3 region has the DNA TGTGCCATCACTCCGACAGGGCCTAACACTGAAGCTTTCTTT.

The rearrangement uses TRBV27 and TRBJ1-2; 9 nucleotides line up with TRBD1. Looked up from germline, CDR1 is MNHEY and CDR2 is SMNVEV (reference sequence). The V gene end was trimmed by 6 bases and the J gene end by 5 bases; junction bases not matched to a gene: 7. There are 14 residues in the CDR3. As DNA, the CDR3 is TGTGCCAGCAGCCCTGGGACAGGGAAATATGGCTACACCTTC. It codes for CASSPGTGKYGYTF.

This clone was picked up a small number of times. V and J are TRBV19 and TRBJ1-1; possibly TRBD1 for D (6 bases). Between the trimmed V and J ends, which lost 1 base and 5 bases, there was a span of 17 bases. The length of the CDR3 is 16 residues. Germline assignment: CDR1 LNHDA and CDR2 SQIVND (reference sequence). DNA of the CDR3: TGTGCCAGTAGTATAGGGGAACAGGGTTGGGGGACTGAAGCTTTCTTT. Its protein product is CASSIGEQGWGTEAFF.

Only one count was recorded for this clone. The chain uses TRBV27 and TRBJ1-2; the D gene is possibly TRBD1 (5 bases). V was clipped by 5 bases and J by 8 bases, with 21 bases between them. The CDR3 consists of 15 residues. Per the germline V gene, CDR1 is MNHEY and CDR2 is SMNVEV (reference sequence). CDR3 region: CASSLLAGGLGGYTF. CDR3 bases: TGTGCCAGCAGTCTCTTAGCGGGGGGATTGGGAGGCTACACCTTC.

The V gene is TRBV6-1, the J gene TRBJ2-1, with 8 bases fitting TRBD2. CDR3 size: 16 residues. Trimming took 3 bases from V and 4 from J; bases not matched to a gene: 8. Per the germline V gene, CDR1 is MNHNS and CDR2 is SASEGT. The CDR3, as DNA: TGTGCCAGCAGTGAGCTCCCGGGGGGGGCGTACAATGAGCAGTTCTTC. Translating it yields CASSELPGGAYNEQFF.